This paragraph reports one T cell receptor (beta chain). The data were taken from a study of blood T cell repertoires in COVID-19. Per germline, CDR1 SNHLY and CDR2 FYNNEI. Losses at the gene ends were 5 bases for V and 0 bases for J; bases not matched to a gene: 7. The length of the CDR3 is 15 residues. In the original analysis: Reference gene primers were amplified, and this amplification served to estimate nucleated cell counts. Sequencing used immunoSEQ multiplex PCR; TCRdb keeps in-frame clones, though not all of them. V, J and clone size derive from that table, while D and trimming were established from the DNA sequence. This sample carries around 220,000 clones, 65% to 85% of them seen once, and the ten largest clones take about 10%.

The clonotype was recovered from a woman older than 75 with acute or convalescent COVID-19. The V call is TRBV2, the J call TRBJ2-7, with 7 bases that match TRBD1. Sequenced input: peripheral blood. For the CDR3, the DNA is TGTGCCAGCAGTTCGGACAGGCACGACTCCTACGAGCAGTACTTC. It codes for CASSSDRHDSYEQYF.